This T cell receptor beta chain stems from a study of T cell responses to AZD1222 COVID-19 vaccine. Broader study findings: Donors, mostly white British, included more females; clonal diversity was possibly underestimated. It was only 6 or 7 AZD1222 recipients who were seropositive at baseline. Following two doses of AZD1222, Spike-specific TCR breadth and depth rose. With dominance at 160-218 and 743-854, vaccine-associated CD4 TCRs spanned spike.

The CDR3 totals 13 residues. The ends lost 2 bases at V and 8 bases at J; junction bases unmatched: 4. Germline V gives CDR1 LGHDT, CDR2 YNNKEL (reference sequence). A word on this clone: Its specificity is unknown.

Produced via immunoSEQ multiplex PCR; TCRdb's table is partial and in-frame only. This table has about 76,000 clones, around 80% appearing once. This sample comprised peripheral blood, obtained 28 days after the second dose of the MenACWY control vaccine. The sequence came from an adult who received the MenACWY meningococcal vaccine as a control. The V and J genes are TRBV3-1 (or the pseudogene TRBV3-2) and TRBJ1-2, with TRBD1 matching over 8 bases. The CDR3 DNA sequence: TGTGCCAGCAGCCAACCAGGGGGCCGGGGCTACACCTTC. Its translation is CASSQPGGRGYTF.